The 3 T cell receptor beta chains listed next were all sequenced from one sample in a study of cytomegalovirus exposure and HLA in healthy donors. It was with 60 Vbeta and 13 Jbeta primers that the PCR ran. Sequencing used immunoSEQ multiplex PCR; TCRdb keeps in-frame clones, though not all of them. Here the sample spans fewer than 250,000 clones, around 87% being singletons. Sequenced: PBMCs. The receptors shown here come from a man aged 30-40 years in good health and CMV-seronegative.

DNA for the CDR3: TGTGCCAGCAGCGTAGACAGGGCGGAGGCCGGGGAGCTGTTTTTT. Translated: CASSVDRAEAGELFF. This chain uses TRBV9 with TRBJ2-2; D is perhaps TRBD1 (6 bases). The ends were cut back, 0 bases at V and 6 bases at J, with 12 bases in the middle. The CDR3 contains 15 residues. In germline, CDR1 is SGDLS, CDR2 YYNGEE.

The table lists this clone with a count of one. The chain uses TRBV27 and TRBJ2-1, with 9 bases aligning to TRBD2. The germline V gene has CDR1 MNHEY and CDR2 SMNVEV (reference sequence). This CDR3 contains 16 residues. The junction had 11 bases not matched to a gene; V was cut back by 5 bases and J by 6 bases. The CDR3 DNA reads TGTGCCAGCAGTCCCTTAGCGGGAGAGGTTTCCAATGAGCAGTTCTTC. This sequence encodes CASSPLAGEVSNEQFF.

The V call is TRBV27, the J call TRBJ2-7; 8 bases are shared with TRBD1. Germline CDR1 reads MNHEY; CDR2 reads SMNVEV (reference sequence). Germline trimming cut 5 bases from V and 2 bases from J; bases unmatched to any gene: 5. CDR3 size: 14 residues. CDR3 sequence: CASSTRTGTYEQYF. CDR3 coding DNA: TGTGCCAGCAGTACCAGGACAGGGACCTACGAGCAGTACTTC.